Listed here are 8 T cell receptor beta chains from one sample, sequenced in a study of vaccination and CD4 T cells after COVID-19. These receptors' antigens are unknown. Sequencing of cultured CD4+ T cell DNA used the Oncomine TCR Beta short-read assay. TCRdb processed the PCR reads anew with MiXCR; each CDR3 protein has one entry. The table records around 15,000 distinct CDR3 sequences, more than 25% of them present only once. The sample's treatment: approximately 10-day PBMC culture with coronavirus spike peptide pools or control peptides (ViraFEST assay). Material: cultured CD4+ T cells from blood. Receptor source: a human donor with COVID-19.

The chain combines TRBV28 with TRBJ1-2; no clear D. The CDR3 is made up of 14 amino acids. CDR1 is MDHEN, CDR2 SYDVKM, per germline. Trimming left V 3 bases short and J 4 bases short, with 12 bases between. The CDR3 nucleotides are TGTGCCAGCAGTTTGAGCGTGGGGAGCTATGGCTACACCTTC. Protein sequence: CASSLSVGSYGYTF.

This clonotype has a handful of counts. The V call is TRBV20-1, the J call TRBJ2-2; the match to TRBD2 covers 14 bases. CDR1 is DFQATT, CDR2 SNEGSKA, per germline (reference sequence). This CDR3 comprises 17 residues. J gave up 7 bases and V 0 bases, and 7 bases lay outside the gene matches. CDR3 loop: CSARDLTSGGANGELFF. DNA for the CDR3: TGCAGTGCTAGAGATCTGACTAGCGGGGGGGCCAACGGGGAGCTGTTTTTT.

This clonotype was observed a few times. The rearrangement links TRBV10-3 to TRBJ1-1; possible D gene TRBD1, 5 bases. CDR3 length equals 13 residues. Per germline, CDR1 ENHRY and CDR2 SYGVKD. V was trimmed by 3 bases and J by 2 bases, leaving 7 bases between them. The CDR3 region has the DNA TGTGCCATCAGTGACAGGGAAAACACTGAAGCTTTCTTT. Protein product: CAISDRENTEAFF.

This clonotype was seen only a few times. This chain links TRBV16 with TRBJ1-5; weak D call: TRBD1 (5 bases). Germline CDR1 reads KGHSY; CDR2 reads FQNENV. Trimming removed 1 base at V and 9 bases at J, with 16 bases between. There are 15 residues in the CDR3. DNA of the CDR3: TGTGCCAGCAGCCAATTATCAGGGAGGGAAGGGCCCCAGCATTTT. Translation gives CASSQLSGREGPQHF.

This chain joins TRBV7-2 and TRBJ1-3; D unclear. CDR1 and CDR2 (germline): SGHTA, FQGNSA. CDR3 length equals 15 residues. Trimming took 1 base from V and 1 from J, leaving 8 bases between them. The CDR3 loop is CASSLGWGSGNTIYF. The CDR3 DNA sequence: TGTGCCAGCAGCTTAGGATGGGGATCTGGAAACACCATATATTTT.

This clonotype appeared a few times. This chain connects TRBV6-1 to TRBJ1-6, with 9 bases aligning to TRBD1. The CDR3 is 16 amino acids. J gave up 1 base and V 5 bases, and 3 bases lay outside the gene matches. The germline V gene encodes CDR1 MNHNS and CDR2 SASEGT. The CDR3 nucleotides are TGTGCCAGCAGTCAAGGGACAGGGTCCTATAATTCACCCCTCCACTTT. Translated: CASSQGTGSYNSPLHF.

This clonotype was seen only a few times. This chain connects TRBV12-1 to TRBJ2-5; the table's D call of TRBD2 was not tested on the DNA. TRBV12-1 is a recognized pseudogene. The CDR3 totals 16 residues. The CDR3 bases are TGTGCCAGCAGCTCCGCTAGCGGGGGGGCCAAGAAGACCCAGTACTTC. As protein: CASSSASGGAKKTQYF.

This clonotype appeared a few times. The chain carries TRBV6-1 and TRBJ2-5, with TRBD2 as a possible D gene (6 bases). Looked up from germline, CDR1 is MNHNS and CDR2 is SASEGT. The CDR3 runs to 13 residues. Trimming pared 4 bases from V and 2 bases from J, leaving 8 bases between. The CDR3 here is CASSGGVQETQYF. The CDR3 DNA follows: TGTGCCAGCAGTGGGGGGGTTCAAGAGACCCAGTACTTC.